This paragraph covers one TCR beta chain sequence. This entry is derived from a study of T cell responses to AZD1222 COVID-19 vaccine. Clones were read by immunoSEQ multiplex PCR, and TCRdb kept only the in-frame ones, dropping some. Among approximately 180,000 clones listed, around 90% were seen once. Source: peripheral blood, taken on day 0 of AZD1222 vaccination. The sequence derives from an adult in good health.

CDR3 sequence reads: CASSALSGNTIYF. CDR3 coding DNA: TGTGCCAGCAGCGCCCTCTCTGGAAACACCATATATTTT. The chain joins TRBV9 to TRBJ1-3; D not resolved. The CDR3 contains 13 residues. Trimming pared 3 bases from V and 0 bases from J, leaving 4 bases between. CDR1 SGDLS and CDR2 YYNGEE come from the germline V gene.